The next 22 T cell receptor beta chains were all read from a single sample in a study of OX40 agonist ivuxolimab in advanced cancers. Generated by immunoSEQ multiplex PCR, the TCRdb table keeps only in-frame clones and is missing some. This sample has about 120,000 clones, with approximately 90% found just once. The material was CD4+ or CD8+ T cells sorted from blood, obtained in a trial of the OX40 agonist ivuxolimab. The receptors derive from an adult with an advanced solid tumor such as melanoma, head and neck, liver or kidney cancer.

The CDR3 DNA is TGTGCCAGCAGCTCCTCGGTAGTCGAGCAGTACTTC. Translated: CASSSSVVEQYF. The rearrangement joins TRBV11-2 to TRBJ2-7; D is ambiguous. The V gene's germline CDR1 is SGHAT and CDR2 FQNNGV. This CDR3 is 12 amino acids long. The V gene lost 4 bases and the J gene lost 6 bases, with 10 bases spanning the gap.

In its sample, this clone was seen a few times. The rearrangement uses TRBV6-6 and TRBJ1-2; 7 positions match TRBD1. Per germline, CDR1 MNHNY and CDR2 SVGAGI (reference sequence). CDR3 size: 15 residues. The junction had 16 bases not matched to a gene; V was cut back by 9 bases and J by 6 bases. CDR3 bases: TGTGCCAGTTTCAGGGGGGATCAGTCCGGTCATGGCTACACCTTC. It encodes CASFRGDQSGHGYTF.

The chain uses TRBV5-4 and TRBJ1-4, with a weak D call TRBD1 (6 bases). There are 17 residues in the CDR3. Germline loops: CDR1 SGHNT, CDR2 YYREEE (reference sequence). The V gene lost 0 bases and the J gene lost 3 bases, with 15 bases spanning the gap. The CDR3 loop is CASSLGVQQGPNEKLFF. The CDR3 DNA reads TGTGCCAGCAGCTTGGGGGTCCAACAGGGTCCTAATGAAAAACTGTTTTTT.

V gene TRBV5-5 combines with J gene TRBJ1-2, with D possibly TRBD1 on 5 matching bases. Per the germline V gene, CDR1 is SGHKS and CDR2 is YYEKEE (reference sequence). CDR3 length equals 14 residues. V shed 4 bases and J shed 4 bases, with 14 bases lying between them. The CDR3 loop is CASSPPTASYGYTF. The CDR3, as DNA: TGTGCCAGCAGCCCCCCGACAGCGTCCTATGGCTACACCTTC.

The chain uses TRBV5-1 and TRBJ1-1; no clear D. The ends were cut back, 0 bases at V and 0 bases at J, with 12 bases in the middle. Germline V gene lookup returns CDR1 SGHRS and CDR2 YFSETQ. The CDR3 is 16 amino acids. CDR3 region: CASSLASGGMNTEAFF. The CDR3 region has the DNA TGCGCCAGCAGCTTGGCCTCGGGTGGGATGAACACTGAAGCTTTCTTT.

The rearrangement joins TRBV13 to TRBJ2-2, with 13 bases matching TRBD2. The V segment lost 5 bases and the J segment 6 bases; nucleotides outside the gene matches: 9. This CDR3 is 17 amino acids long. CDR1 is PRHDT and CDR2 is FYEKMQ in the germline V gene (reference sequence). Written as DNA, the CDR3 is TGTGCCAGCAGCGCGACTAGCGGGGGGACGTCCCCCGGGGAGCTGTTTTTT. It yields the protein CASSATSGGTSPGELFF.

The genes are TRBV28 and TRBJ2-2; D might be TRBD1 (5 bases). Looked up from germline, CDR1 is MDHEN and CDR2 is SYDVKM. This CDR3 is built from 13 residues. Trimming shortened V by 6 bases and J by 6 bases, and 11 bases separated the two germline ends. CDR3 DNA: TGTGCCAGCAGACGGCAGGGTCCCGGGGAGCTGTTTTTT. Translated, it gives CASRRQGPGELFF.

The genes are TRBV14 and TRBJ1-2, with a tentative D call TRBD1 (5 bases). CDR1 is SGHDN and CDR2 is FVKESK in the germline V gene. The CDR3 is made up of 15 amino acids. V was clipped by 1 base and J by 1 base, with 10 bases between them. The CDR3: CASSQGPTDNYGYTF. In DNA, the CDR3 is TGTGCCAGCAGCCAAGGCCCGACAGATAACTATGGCTACACCTTC.

J is TRBJ1-1 and V is TRBV18, with 10 bases matching TRBD1. The CDR3 length is 16 residues. Germline assignment: CDR1 KGHSH and CDR2 LQKENI. V dropped 0 bases and J dropped 5; count of bases not matched to a gene: 6. The CDR3 sequence is CASSPPWTGGRTEAFF. CDR3 sequence (DNA): TGTGCCAGCTCACCACCCTGGACAGGGGGTAGGACTGAAGCTTTCTTT.

This clone has a handful of counts. The chain uses TRBV29-1 and TRBJ1-2, with no clear D. CDR3 length: 12 amino acids. Germline V lookup: CDR1 SQVTM, CDR2 ANQGSEA. Trimming shortened V by 5 bases and J by 3 bases, and 10 bases separated the two germline ends. In nucleotides, the CDR3 is TGCAGCGTTATGGATTCCTACTATGGCTACACCTTC. Translated, it gives CSVMDSYYGYTF.

This rearrangement joins TRBV28 to TRBJ2-5, with 13 nucleotides matching TRBD2. Per germline, CDR1 MDHEN and CDR2 SYDVKM. This CDR3 has 16 residues. With V trimmed by 6 bases and J by 2 bases, 6 bases remained unmatched. The CDR3 loop is CASSPGLAGPQETQYF. The DNA of the CDR3 is TGTGCCAGCAGCCCGGGACTAGCGGGGCCTCAAGAGACCCAGTACTTC.

In this sample, this clone turned up a few times. CDR3 sequence (DNA): TGTGCCTGGGACAGCCTTATGAACACTGAAGCTTTCTTT. Residues: CAWDSLMNTEAFF. J is TRBJ1-1 and V is TRBV30, with D possibly TRBD1 on 5 matching bases. Germline lookup yields CDR1 GTSNPN and CDR2 SVGIG (reference sequence). Trimming took off 5 bases at V and 0 bases at J, with 10 bases between the two ends. The length of the CDR3 is 13 residues.

The chain has TRBV7-2 and TRBJ2-1, with TRBD2 matching over 13 bases. The CDR3 covers 17 residues. Trimming took 6 bases from V and 0 from J; bases not matched to a gene: 5. CDR1 is SGHTA, CDR2 FQGNSA, per germline. DNA for the CDR3: TGTGCCAGCAGAGGACTAGCGGGAGCAAGCTCCTACAATGAGCAGTTCTTC. Its protein product is CASRGLAGASSYNEQFF.

This clone appeared once. V and J are TRBV7-3 and TRBJ2-1; 12 bases fit TRBD2. This CDR3 is built from 15 residues. Germline values: CDR1 SGHTA, CDR2 FQGTGA. J lost 10 bases, V lost 1 base, and 5 bases had no gene match. CDR3: CASSLRLAGAREQFF. CDR3 bases: TGTGCCAGCAGCTTAAGACTAGCGGGGGCCAGGGAGCAGTTCTTC.

The chain carries TRBV12-5 and TRBJ2-1; possible D gene TRBD1, 5 bases. The CDR3 consists of 14 residues. Germline CDR1 reads LGHNT; CDR2 reads FRNRAP. V dropped 5 bases and J dropped 5 bases, with 13 bases sitting between them. CDR3 coding DNA: TGTGCTAGTGGTCTAACGGACATCCACAATGAGCAGTTCTTC. This encodes CASGLTDIHNEQFF.

The chain carries TRBV27 and TRBJ2-2; D could derive from TRBD1 or TRBD2 (5 bases each). Germline V gives CDR1 MNHEY, CDR2 SMNVEV (reference sequence). The V end lost 8 bases, the J end lost 1 base, and 11 bases lay between the germline ends. This CDR3 contains 14 residues. DNA for the CDR3: TGTGCCAGCTCGGGGACGGTGAACACCGGGGAGCTGTTTTTT. It codes for CASSGTVNTGELFF.

The J gene is TRBJ2-1, the V gene TRBV18; D assignment may be TRBD1 or TRBD2 (5 bases each). CDR1 is KGHSH and CDR2 is LQKENI in the germline V gene. Deletions cut 3 bases from V and 8 bases from J, with 14 bases between. CDR3 length: 14 residues. The CDR3: CASSPVWGFDEQFF. The DNA of the CDR3 is TGTGCCAGCTCACCCGTATGGGGGTTCGATGAGCAGTTCTTC. Complete variable domain (other parts from reference TRBV18 and TRBJ2-1): NAGVMQNPRHLVRRRGQEARLRCSPMKGHSHVYWYRQLPEEGLKFMVYLQKENIIDESGMPKERFSAEFPKEGPSILRIQQVVRGDSAAYFCASSPVWGFDEQFFGPGTRLTVL.

The rearrangement links TRBV28 to TRBJ1-1, with TRBD1 identical over 9 bases. The ends lost 7 bases at V and 11 bases at J; junction bases unmatched: 17. Germline-derived CDR1 and CDR2 are MDHEN and SYDVKM. This CDR3 contains 15 residues. The CDR3 DNA reads as TGTGCCAGCACCTCGGCCGGGACAGGGCGGTGGTGGGCTTTCTTT. It codes for CASTSAGTGRWWAFF.

The rearrangement joins TRBV28 to TRBJ2-3; TRBD2 aligns across 11 bases. CDR3 length: 17 residues. The ends lost 6 bases at V and 1 base at J; junction bases unmatched: 9. Germline CDR1 is MDHEN and CDR2 is SYDVKM. The CDR3 bases are TGTGCCAGCAGGGGTGTCCTAGCGGGGGGTGGCACAGATACGCAGTATTTT. Translating gives CASRGVLAGGGTDTQYF.

The chain is built from TRBV7-9 and TRBJ1-1; 7 nucleotides align to TRBD1. The CDR3 is 15 residues long. In germline, CDR1 is SEHNR, CDR2 FQNEAQ (reference sequence). Trimming cost V 2 bases and J 5 bases; bases outside gene matches: 8. The DNA of the CDR3 is TGTGCCAGCAGCTTACTAAGGGGGCGAGAGACTGAAGCTTTCTTT. Its protein product is CASSLLRGRETEAFF.

CDR3 in amino acids: CASSLSGQKYEQYF. The CDR3 DNA follows: TGTGCCAGCAGTTTATCAGGGCAAAAATACGAGCAGTACTTC. The chain joins TRBV28 to TRBJ2-7, with a tentative D call TRBD1 (5 bases). Germline CDR1 MDHEN, CDR2 SYDVKM. The ends were cut back, 1 base at V and 4 bases at J, with 11 bases in the middle. This CDR3 region has 14 residues.

The chain carries TRBV11-2 and TRBJ2-5; D perhaps matches TRBD2 (5 bases). Germline assignment: CDR1 SGHAT and CDR2 FQNNGV. Trimming took 5 bases from V and 5 from J, leaving 15 bases between them. The CDR3 is 14 residues long. CDR3 residues: CASSLGPGGETQYF. The CDR3 nucleotides read TGTGCCAGCAGCCTCGGGCCGGGCGGGGAGACCCAGTACTTC.